These 9 T cell receptor beta chains came from one sample sequenced in a study of Graves' ophthalmopathy and Graves' hyperthyroidism. The TCR beta CDR3 regions underwent amplification from RNA transcripts. Investigators did first-round RT-PCR with HTBI primers, then second-round multiplex PCR. Using its own MiXCR run on the multiplex PCR reads, TCRdb lists one record per CDR3 protein. Here the sample spans about 700,000 distinct CDR3 sequences, 35% to 50% being singletons. Material: peripheral blood. These receptors were taken from an adult man with Graves' ophthalmopathy.

This clonotype was counted a few times. The chain carries TRBV7-2 and TRBJ2-7; 8 bases match TRBD2. The trim removed 5 bases at V and 0 bases at J, leaving 9 bases unmatched. CDR1 is SGHTA and CDR2 is FQGNSA in the germline V gene. The CDR3 runs to 16 residues. The CDR3 sequence: CASSNDRGGYSYEQYF. The CDR3 nucleotides read TGTGCCAGCAGCAACGATCGGGGGGGTTACTCCTACGAGCAGTACTTC.

The chain carries TRBV11-2 and TRBJ2-7; 9 bases map to TRBD2. J gave up 7 bases and V 1 base, and 5 bases lay outside the gene matches. The CDR3 totals 14 residues. The germline V gene encodes CDR1 SGHAT and CDR2 FQNNGV. CDR3 in amino acids: CASSLGLAGWEQYF. The CDR3 region has the DNA TGTGCCAGCAGCTTAGGGCTAGCGGGATGGGAGCAGTACTTC.

This clonotype appeared many times. The chain combines TRBV25-1 with TRBJ1-1, with 9 bases fitting TRBD1. From germline, CDR1 is MGHDK and CDR2 SYGVNS. The CDR3 sequence is 14 residues long. V lost 7 bases, J lost 6 bases, and 9 bases stayed unmatched. CDR3 region: CASTSDRGIAEAFF. CDR3 nucleotides: TGTGCCAGCACCTCAGACAGGGGGATAGCTGAAGCTTTCTTT.

This clonotype has at least ten counts. This chain joins TRBV7-9 and TRBJ1-1, with D maybe TRBD1 (5 bases). CDR1 and CDR2 (germline): SEHNR, FQNEAQ (reference sequence). Between the trimmed V and J ends, which lost 5 bases and 0 bases, there was a span of 16 bases. The CDR3 covers 16 residues. The CDR3 bases are TGTGCCAGCAGCGCAAGGGTGGGACGGATGAACACTGAAGCTTTCTTT. Translating it yields CASSARVGRMNTEAFF.

This clonotype was recorded once. V and J are TRBV11-2 and TRBJ1-5; 8 bases are a match to TRBD1. The V segment lost 5 bases and the J segment 14 bases; nucleotides outside the gene matches: 8. Germline V gene data show CDR1 as SGHAT and CDR2 as FQNNGV. This CDR3 contains 12 residues. As DNA, the CDR3 is TGTGCCAGCAGCGAAGACAGGGGCTACGAGCATTTT. This encodes CASSEDRGYEHF.

The chain combines TRBV7-9 with TRBJ2-2, with D uncertain. The V end was cut by 5 bases, the J end by 5 bases, with 18 bases between. The CDR3 sequence is 16 residues long. Germline V gene data show CDR1 as SEHNR and CDR2 as FQNEAQ (reference sequence). This chain's CDR3 is CASSHRRELRTGELFF. DNA of the CDR3: TGTGCCAGCAGCCATCGTAGGGAACTTCGGACCGGGGAGCTGTTTTTT.

This rearrangement joins TRBV20-1 to TRBJ1-2, with 10 bases matching TRBD1. Germline trimming cut 1 base from V and 3 bases from J; bases unmatched to any gene: 2. The CDR3 has 14 residues. Germline CDR1 and CDR2: DFQATT and SNEGSKA (reference sequence). For the CDR3, the DNA is TGCAGTGCTAGAGTGGGGACAGGGGACTATGGCTACACCTTC. Protein product: CSARVGTGDYGYTF.

The rearrangement joins TRBV7-6 to TRBJ2-2, with a weak D call TRBD2 (5 bases). V was cut by 5 bases and J by 5 bases, with 24 bases left in between. Germline CDR1 SGHVS, CDR2 FNYEAQ. The CDR3 has 18 amino acids. The CDR3 is CASSLTFFSELNTGELFF. The CDR3 DNA follows: TGTGCCAGCAGCCTGACATTTTTTAGCGAGTTGAATACCGGGGAGCTGTTTTTT.

This clonotype has a count of ten or more. The V and J genes are TRBV7-2 and TRBJ1-2, with unresolved D. Trimming pared 1 base from V and 5 bases from J, leaving 14 bases between. Germline CDR1 is SGHTA and CDR2 is FQGNSA. The CDR3 totals 15 residues. DNA for the CDR3: TGTGCCAGCAGCTTAGTGGCGGCCAGAGAATATGGCTACACCTTC. Its protein is CASSLVAAREYGYTF. Full variable domain (rest looked up from reference TRBV7-2 and TRBJ1-2): GAGVSQSPSNKVTEKGKDVELRCDPISGHTALYWYRQSLGQGLEFLIYFQGNSAPDKSGLPSDRFSAERTGGSVSTLTIQRTQQEDSAVYLCASSLVAAREYGYTFGSGTRLTVV.